These 22 T cell receptor beta chains originate from one sample sequenced in a study of cytomegalovirus exposure and HLA in healthy donors. 60 Vbeta and 13 Jbeta primers were used in PCR. The protocol was immunoSEQ multiplex PCR, while the TCRdb copy is restricted to in-frame clones and leaves out a portion. The sample carries roughly 200,000 clones, just over 75% recorded once. The sequencing input was PBMCs. These receptors were obtained from a man aged 25 to 45 in good health and CMV-seronegative.

This clone was observed a handful of times. The chain recombines TRBV5-1 with TRBJ2-2; possible D gene TRBD1, 6 bases. The V gene's germline CDR1 is SGHRS and CDR2 YFSETQ. Trimming stripped 6 bases from V and 2 bases from J, with 20 bases between. This CDR3 region has 17 residues. CDR3 in amino acids: CASKTRAWTDNTGELFF. The CDR3 bases are TGCGCCAGCAAGACCCGTGCCTGGACAGATAACACCGGGGAGCTGTTTTTT.

The chain uses TRBV9 and TRBJ2-2, with TRBD1 matching 9 bases. The germline gives CDR1 SGDLS, CDR2 YYNGEE. V trimming: 4 bases; J trimming: 6 bases; junction bases outside the gene matches: 4. This CDR3 is 14 amino acids long. The CDR3 DNA follows: TGTGCCAGCAGCATACAGGGGGCGCCCGGGGAGCTGTTTTTT. This sequence encodes CASSIQGAPGELFF.

The chain has TRBV28 and TRBJ1-5; TRBD1 matches 9 bases. CDR1 and CDR2 from the germline V gene are MDHEN and SYDVKM. The CDR3 covers 15 residues. Losses at the gene ends were 7 bases for V and 7 bases for J; bases not matched to a gene: 11. CDR3 loop: CASTAIGTGSQPQHF. CDR3 coding DNA: TGTGCCAGCACCGCAATCGGGACAGGGAGCCAGCCCCAGCATTTT.

The genes are TRBV30 and TRBJ1-3, with no clear D. With 4 bases removed from V and 2 bases from J, the gap between germline ends came to 9 bases. Germline lookup yields CDR1 GTSNPN and CDR2 SVGIG (reference sequence). This CDR3 has 13 residues. CDR3 sequence reads: CAWTAGTGNTIYF. DNA of the CDR3: TGTGCCTGGACGGCGGGGACTGGAAACACCATATATTTT.

This clone showed up just a few times. The chain has TRBV5-1 and TRBJ2-2; possible D gene TRBD2, 6 bases. CDR3 size: 15 residues. V was trimmed by 3 bases and J by 4 bases, leaving 13 bases between them. Germline V gene lookup returns CDR1 SGHRS and CDR2 YFSETQ. CDR3 in DNA: TGCGCCAGCAGCTATTCTAGCGATCGCACCGGGGAGCTGTTTTTT. Translation gives CASSYSSDRTGELFF.

V usage is TRBV6-4 and J usage is TRBJ2-1; the D gene is possibly TRBD2 (6 bases). Trimming removed 0 bases from V and 2 bases from J, with 8 bases in between. This CDR3 has 15 residues. CDR1 MRHNA and CDR2 SNTAGT come from the germline V gene. The chain's CDR3 is CASSDSAGPYNEQFF. The DNA of the CDR3 is TGTGCCAGCAGTGACTCGGCGGGACCCTACAATGAGCAGTTCTTC.

This rearrangement joins TRBV6-6 to TRBJ2-5; 11 bases map to TRBD1. Germline assignment: CDR1 MNHNY and CDR2 SVGAGI (reference sequence). V shed 6 bases and J 4 bases; nucleotides not matched to a gene: 7. This CDR3 spans 15 amino acids. The CDR3 loop is CASRRTGGFGETQYF. The CDR3, as DNA: TGTGCCAGCAGGCGGACAGGGGGCTTCGGAGAGACCCAGTACTTC.

The chain joins TRBV2 to TRBJ1-2, with TRBD1 as a possible D gene (6 bases). Trimming pared 6 bases from V and 5 bases from J, leaving 10 bases between. CDR3 length equals 12 residues. CDR1 SNHLY and CDR2 FYNNEI come from the germline V gene. The CDR3 sequence: CASRETGYGYTF. The CDR3 DNA is TGTGCCAGCAGGGAGACAGGATATGGCTACACCTTC.

V usage is TRBV7-6 and J usage is TRBJ1-3; unclear D gene. Germline CDR1 reads SGHVS; CDR2 reads FNYEAQ. This CDR3 region has 13 residues. Trimming shortened V by 5 bases and J by 1 base, and 6 bases separated the two germline ends. CDR3 residues: CASSTSSGNTIYF. CDR3 nucleotide sequence: TGTGCCAGCAGCACCAGTTCTGGAAACACCATATATTTT.

This clone was counted a few times. The chain uses TRBV2 and TRBJ1-5; D uncertain. With 6 bases removed from V and 5 bases from J, the gap between germline ends came to 11 bases. CDR3 length: 13 amino acids. Germline CDR1 and CDR2: SNHLY and FYNNEI. Here the CDR3 reads CASRNREDQPQHF. The CDR3 DNA reads as TGTGCCAGCAGGAACCGGGAAGATCAGCCCCAGCATTTT.

This chain uses TRBV28 with TRBJ1-1; 9 bases are a match to TRBD1. The CDR3 contains 13 residues. V dropped 11 bases and J dropped 8; count of bases not matched to a gene: 12. Germline assignment: CDR1 MDHEN and CDR2 SYDVKM. CDR3 sequence: CAGSKYRGPEAFF. In nucleotides, the CDR3 is TGTGCCGGATCTAAATACAGGGGGCCGGAAGCTTTCTTT. The variable domain in full, with the rest retrieved from reference TRBV28 and TRBJ1-1, is DVKVTQSSRYLVKRTGEKVFLECVQDMDHENMFWYRQDPGLGLRLIYFSYDVKMKEKGDIPEGYSVSREKKERFSLILESASTNQTSMYLCAGSKYRGPEAFFGQGTRLTVV.

The rearrangement joins TRBV25-1 to TRBJ1-6; 7 bases are shared with TRBD1. CDR1 and CDR2 from the germline V gene are MGHDK and SYGVNS. This CDR3 has 15 residues. Trimming at V came to 4 bases and at J to 5 bases, leaving 5 bases not matched to a gene. Here the CDR3 DNA reads TGTGCCAGCAGTGTCACCGGGACAGATAATTCACCCCTCCACTTT. Its protein is CASSVTGTDNSPLHF.

This chain links TRBV12-5 with TRBJ2-1; 7 positions match TRBD1. V dropped 1 base and J dropped 4; count of bases not matched to a gene: 13. Germline V gene sequence: CDR1 LGHNT, CDR2 FRNRAP. The CDR3 runs 18 residues. In DNA form, the CDR3 reads TGTGCTAGTGGTTTGGGCCTAGGGACAGCACTCTTATACAATGAGCAGTTCTTC. Residues: CASGLGLGTALLYNEQFF.

The chain combines TRBV5-4 with TRBJ2-3, with TRBD2 identical over 8 bases. V shed 1 base and J 4 bases; nucleotides not matched to a gene: 5. The CDR3 has 15 amino acids. Germline CDR1 and CDR2: SGHNT and YYREEE (reference sequence). CDR3 nucleotide sequence: TGTGCCAGCAGCTTGAAGCGGGAGAGGGCAGATACGCAGTATTTT. The encoded protein is CASSLKRERADTQYF.

Of note for this clone: The junction differs from germline at one of its ends, possibly a read error. This rearrangement joins TRBV7-8 to TRBJ1-5; TRBD1 matches at 11 bases. The germline gives CDR1 SGHVS, CDR2 FQNEAQ. The CDR3 is 19 amino acids. CDR3 protein: CASSDIFRDRGKFDQPQHF. CDR3 sequence (DNA): TGTGCCAGCAGCGATATATTCCGGGACAGGGGGAAATTTGATCAACCCCAGCATTTT.

The CDR3 sequence: CASSPSGGLSTEAFF. The CDR3 DNA reads as TGTGCCAGCAGCCCGAGTGGAGGCTTGAGCACTGAAGCTTTCTTT. This chain joins TRBV9 and TRBJ1-1; D remains unclear. CDR3 size: 15 residues. CDR1 and CDR2 (germline): SGDLS, YYNGEE. Trimming left V 4 bases short and J 4 bases short, with 17 bases between.

V usage is TRBV5-4 and J usage is TRBJ2-5, with 8 bases identical to TRBD2. The trim removed 2 bases at V and 3 bases at J, leaving 3 bases unmatched. The CDR3 is 14 residues long. Germline V lookup: CDR1 SGHNT, CDR2 YYREEE (reference sequence). The CDR3 DNA sequence: TGTGCCAGCAGCTTAGCAGCGGGAGAAGAGACCCAGTACTTC. It yields the protein CASSLAAGEETQYF.

The gene calls are TRBV28 and TRBJ2-7; D is undetermined. The V gene's germline CDR1 is MDHEN and CDR2 SYDVKM. The CDR3 contains 13 residues. V lost 2 bases to trimming and J lost 0 bases, with 5 bases between them. The CDR3 sequence: CASSLGSSYEQYF. In DNA, the CDR3 is TGTGCCAGCAGTTTAGGCAGCTCCTACGAGCAGTACTTC.

This chain uses TRBV25-1 with TRBJ1-5, with D hard to call. CDR3 length equals 17 residues. Germline lookup yields CDR1 MGHDK and CDR2 SYGVNS. With 1 base removed from V and 2 bases from J, the gap between germline ends came to 15 bases. The CDR3 sequence: CASSESGENLGNQPQHF. CDR3 nucleotides: TGTGCCAGCAGTGAATCCGGGGAAAACCTGGGCAATCAGCCCCAGCATTTT. Variable domain in full (rest from reference TRBV25-1 and TRBJ1-5): EADIYQTPRYLVIGTGKKITLECSQTMGHDKMYWYQQDPGMELHLIHYSYGVNSTEKGDLSSESTVSRIRTEHFPLTLESARPSHTSQYLCASSESGENLGNQPQHFGDGTRLSIL.

The rearrangement uses TRBV5-4 and TRBJ1-1; D remains ambiguous. V lost 2 bases to trimming and J lost 5 bases, with 7 bases between them. Per the germline V gene, CDR1 is SGHNT and CDR2 is YYREEE (reference sequence). The CDR3 contains 12 residues. CDR3 in amino acids: CASSLYSTEAFF. Written as DNA, the CDR3 is TGTGCCAGCAGCTTATATAGTACTGAAGCTTTCTTT. The full variable domain, with the rest looked up from reference TRBV5-4 and TRBJ1-1, is ETGVTQSPTHLIKTRGQQVTLRCSSQSGHNTVSWYQQALGQGPQFIFQYYREEENGRGNFPPRFSGLQFPNYSSELNVNALELDDSALYLCASSLYSTEAFFGQGTRLTVV.

This chain connects TRBV5-1 to TRBJ2-5; D ambiguous. V was pared by 8 bases and J by 2 bases, with 13 bases between. This CDR3 is built from 13 residues. Per germline, CDR1 SGHRS and CDR2 YFSETQ. CDR3 sequence reads: CASSRRLQETQYF. CDR3 sequence (DNA): TGCGCCAGTTCCAGGCGCTTGCAAGAGACCCAGTACTTC.

This clone was picked up one time. The genes are TRBV4-1 and TRBJ2-5; TRBD1 matches 11 bases. Germline V gene lookup returns CDR1 MGHRA and CDR2 YSYEKL. The CDR3 is made up of 15 amino acids. V lost 1 base and J lost 4; bases outside the gene matches: 2. In nucleotides, the CDR3 is TGCGCCAGCAGCCAAGCCGGGACAGGGGGAGAGACCCAGTACTTC. Protein sequence: CASSQAGTGGETQYF.